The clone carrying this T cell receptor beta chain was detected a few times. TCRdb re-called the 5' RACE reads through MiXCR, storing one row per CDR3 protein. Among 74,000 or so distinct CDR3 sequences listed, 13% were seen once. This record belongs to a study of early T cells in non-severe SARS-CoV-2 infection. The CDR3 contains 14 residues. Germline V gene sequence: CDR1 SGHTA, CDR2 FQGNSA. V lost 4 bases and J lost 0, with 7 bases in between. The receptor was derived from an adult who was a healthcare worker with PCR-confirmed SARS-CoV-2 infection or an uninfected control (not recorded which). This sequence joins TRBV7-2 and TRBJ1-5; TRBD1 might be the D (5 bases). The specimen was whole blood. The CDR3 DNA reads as TGTGCCAGCAGCTCGACAGATAGCAATCAGCCCCAGCATTTT. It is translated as CASSSTDSNQPQHF.